This T cell receptor (beta chain) was identified in a study of blood T cell repertoires in COVID-19. Turning to the study itself: Nucleic acid was either cDNA or gDNA, and it came from T cells, B-cell-depleted T cells, or PBMCs.

V was clipped by 0 bases and J by 4 bases, with 5 bases between them. Per germline, CDR1 SEHNR and CDR2 FQNEAQ (reference sequence). CDR3 size: 13 residues. TCRdb's table, derived via immunoSEQ multiplex PCR, lists solely in-frame clones and lacks some. The sample includes about 78,000 clones, about four fifths of them seen just once. Sequencing was done on a sample of peripheral blood. The chain carries TRBV7-9 and TRBJ2-3; D remains ambiguous. This clonotype was sampled from a man between 45 and 60 years old with acute or convalescent COVID-19. CDR3 residues: CASSLAGSDTQYF. The CDR3 DNA is TGTGCCAGCAGCTTAGCCGGGTCAGATACGCAGTATTTT. The whole variable domain, remainder taken from reference TRBV7-9 and TRBJ2-3, is DTGVSQNPRHKITKRGQNVTFRCDPISEHNRLYWYRQTLGQGPEFLTYFQNEAQLEKSRLLSDRFSAERPKGSFSTLEIQRTEQGDSAMYLCASSLAGSDTQYFGPGTRLTVL.